Below, 19 T cell receptor beta chains from the same sample are listed, as sequenced in a study of blood T cells in healthy people across ages (dated by TCRdb to the mid-2010s). Library prep was done by 5' RACE. The data were produced on an Illumina HiSeq 2500. A second PCR of roughly 6 to 11 cycles was run with a J-beta primer mix and a sample-barcoded 5' primer. The raw public data were reprocessed by TCRdb itself: fastp quality trimming at Q25, MiXCR clonotype calling, in-frame beta chains only. CDR3 protein sequences are deduplicated, and each keeps its most common genes and DNA. For this sample there are 1.2 million to 1.5 million distinct CDR3 sequences; almost 60% appear just once. Of the sample, 6.5% to 8.5% falls within the top ten clones. The sequenced material came from blood. The receptors shown here come from a young man in good health.

The V call is TRBV12-3 or TRBV12-4, the J call TRBJ1-6, with D possibly matching TRBD1 (5 bases). The ends were cut back, 5 bases at V and 14 bases at J, with 13 bases in the middle. CDR3 length equals 12 residues. CDR3 nucleotide sequence: TGTGCCAGCAGTATACAGGCGACGACCCTCCACTTT. Amino acid sequence: CASSIQATTLHF.

The chain recombines TRBV12-3 or TRBV12-4 with TRBJ1-2; D ambiguous. This CDR3 spans 11 amino acids. V was trimmed by 9 bases and J by 6 bases, leaving 11 bases between them. CDR3 DNA: TGTGCCAGTCGCTACCGCAATGGCTACACCTTC. This sequence encodes CASRYRNGYTF.

The genes are TRBV28 and TRBJ2-2; the match to TRBD2 covers 8 bases. V gave up 5 bases and J gave up 5 bases; unmatched junction bases: 10. Germline V gene data show CDR1 as MDHEN and CDR2 as SYDVKM. The CDR3 totals 16 residues. The CDR3 sequence is CASSTLRTSRTGELFF. The CDR3 DNA reads TGTGCCAGCAGTACACTTCGGACTAGCCGGACCGGGGAGCTGTTTTTT.

The V and J genes are TRBV2 and TRBJ2-5, with 7 nucleotides matching TRBD1. The CDR3 has 15 residues. Germline values: CDR1 SNHLY, CDR2 FYNNEI. After removal of 4 bases from V and 5 bases from J, the junction contained 10 bases not matched to a gene. The CDR3 DNA reads TGTGCCAGCAGTGCCACAGGGGCGCAAGCTGAGACCCAGTACTTC. Protein: CASSATGAQAETQYF.

In this sample, this clonotype turned up a few times. The V and J genes are TRBV27 and TRBJ2-7; D may match TRBD1 or TRBD2 (5 bases each). V was clipped by 5 bases and J by 7 bases, with 9 bases between them. Germline V lookup: CDR1 MNHEY, CDR2 SMNVEV (reference sequence). This CDR3 is built from 11 residues. The CDR3 nucleotides read TGTGCCAGCAGTGATGGGACGGAGCAGTACTTC. Residues: CASSDGTEQYF.

This clonotype was counted only a few times. Here the CDR3 DNA reads TGCGCCAGCAGCCAAGAGGGGACTAGTCGGGAGACCCAGTACTTC. Translated, it gives CASSQEGTSRETQYF. The chain is built from TRBV4-3 and TRBJ2-5, with 8 bases that match TRBD2. In germline, CDR1 is LGHNA, CDR2 YSLEER. The V segment lost 0 bases and the J segment 5 bases; nucleotides outside the gene matches: 5. This CDR3 comprises 15 residues.

The rearrangement joins TRBV6-5 to TRBJ2-1; 8 bases fit TRBD2. V lost 4 bases and J lost 4; bases outside the gene matches: 6. CDR3 length: 15 residues. Germline V gene data show CDR1 as MNHEY and CDR2 as SVGAGI. This CDR3 is CASSFSGELYNEQFF. Here the CDR3 DNA reads TGTGCCAGCAGTTTTAGCGGGGAACTGTACAATGAGCAGTTCTTC.

The chain carries TRBV4-1 and TRBJ2-5; 7 bases are shared with TRBD2. The better agreement between TRBJ2-7 and the DNA end casts doubt on the J call. The CDR3 contains 15 residues. Germline loops: CDR1 MGHRA, CDR2 YSYEKL. Written as DNA, the CDR3 is TGCGCCAGCAGCCCCCTAGCGGCAGCCCCCCACGAGCAGTACTTC. Protein product: CASSPLAAAPHEQYF.

The chain recombines TRBV29-1 with TRBJ2-3; D gene uncertain. V was shortened by 5 bases and J by 5 bases, with 8 bases between the two germline ends. Germline V CDR1 and CDR2: SQVTM, ANQGSEA. CDR3 size: 11 residues. The CDR3, as DNA: TGCAGCGTTCTATTAATAGATACGCAGTATTTT. Protein sequence: CSVLLIDTQYF.

The CDR3 spells CSVAEAGFTTSYNEQFF. CDR3 coding DNA: TGCAGCGTAGCTGAGGCGGGTTTCACCACCTCCTACAATGAGCAGTTCTTC. V gene TRBV29-1 combines with J gene TRBJ2-1; D perhaps matches TRBD2 (5 bases). Germline CDR1 is SQVTM and CDR2 is ANQGSEA. This CDR3 contains 17 residues. The V end lost 6 bases, the J end lost 0 bases, and 21 bases lay between the germline ends.

This chain links TRBV5-1 with TRBJ2-3, with 11 bases matching TRBD2. V was pared by 2 bases and J by 2 bases, with 4 bases of the junction left unmatched. Germline V lookup: CDR1 SGHRS, CDR2 YFSETQ. The CDR3 length is 16 residues. CDR3 nucleotides: TGCGCCAGCAGCTTCTCTAGCGGGGGGACCACAGATACGCAGTATTTT. The encoded protein is CASSFSSGGTTDTQYF.

This clonotype was seen only a few times. The V gene is TRBV4-2, the J gene TRBJ2-1; D gene ambiguous. Germline V CDR1 and CDR2: LGHNA, YNFKEQ. The CDR3 loop spans 18 amino acids. Trimming shortened V by 0 bases and J by 4 bases, and 19 bases separated the two germline ends. Here the CDR3 DNA reads TGTGCCAGCAGCCAAGAACCGTGGCATTCGGTAGATTACAATGAGCAGTTCTTC. Translated, it gives CASSQEPWHSVDYNEQFF.

This chain joins TRBV6-2 or TRBV6-3 and TRBJ2-1; 9 bases map to TRBD1. Germline V gene data show CDR1 as MNHEY and CDR2 as SVGEGT. Losses at the gene ends were 6 bases for V and 5 bases for J; bases not matched to a gene: 8. The CDR3 consists of 15 residues. CDR3 protein: CASRHRGLDDNEQFF. CDR3 in DNA: TGTGCCAGCAGACACAGGGGGCTAGACGACAATGAGCAGTTCTTC.

The V gene is TRBV7-9, the J gene TRBJ1-3; the D gene is possibly TRBD1 (6 bases). The CDR3 totals 15 residues. The ends were cut back, 9 bases at V and 0 bases at J, with 15 bases in the middle. Germline CDR1 reads SEHNR; CDR2 reads FQNEAQ (reference sequence). The CDR3 DNA follows: TGTGCCAGACCCAACCTACAGGGCTCTGGAAACACCATATATTTT. It specifies CARPNLQGSGNTIYF.

This clonotype was detected only a few times. The CDR3 spells CASTLGGTSVYGYTF. The CDR3 DNA reads TGTGCCAGCACTCTCGGGGGGACATCGGTTTATGGCTACACCTTC. V is TRBV12-3 or TRBV12-4 and J is TRBJ1-2, with a weak D call TRBD1 (6 bases). CDR3 length: 15 amino acids. Deletions cut 7 bases from V and 5 bases from J, with 20 bases between.

This rearrangement joins TRBV3-1 to TRBJ1-2; D remains ambiguous. CDR3 length equals 15 residues. V dropped 1 base and J dropped 2 bases, with 11 bases sitting between them. Germline values: CDR1 LGHDT, CDR2 YNNKEL (reference sequence). For the CDR3, the DNA is TGTGCCAGCAGCCAAGTCCACAAAGGGAACTATGGCTACACCTTC. This sequence encodes CASSQVHKGNYGYTF. Together with reference TRBV3-1 and TRBJ1-2, the CDR3 gives the full variable domain: DTAVSQTPKYLVTQMGNDKSIKCEQNLGHDTMYWYKQDSKKFLKIMFSYNNKELIINETVPNRFSPKSPDKAHLNLHINSLELGDSAVYFCASSQVHKGNYGYTFGSGTRLTVV.

The chain couples TRBV7-2 to TRBJ2-4; D unresolved. Germline V gene lookup returns CDR1 SGHTA and CDR2 FQGNSA. CDR3 length: 13 residues. V shed 5 bases and J shed 4 bases, with 9 bases lying between them. The CDR3 bases are TGTGCCAGCAGCCCGAACTATAAAAACATTCAGTACTTC. It encodes CASSPNYKNIQYF.

The V call is TRBV15, the J call TRBJ2-4, with a weak D call TRBD2 (5 bases). Germline V gives CDR1 LNHNV, CDR2 YYDKDF (reference sequence). V lost 2 bases, J lost 0 bases, and 11 bases lay in between. The CDR3 consists of 16 residues. The CDR3 sequence is CATSRPASPAKNIQYF. The CDR3 bases are TGTGCCACCAGCAGACCCGCTAGCCCAGCCAAAAACATTCAGTACTTC.

The rearrangement links TRBV20-1 to TRBJ2-7, with 10 bases fitting TRBD1. V shed 4 bases and J 3 bases; nucleotides not matched to a gene: 12. CDR1 and CDR2 from the germline V gene are DFQATT and SNEGSKA (reference sequence). The CDR3 contains 16 residues. The CDR3 DNA is TGCAGTGCTACCCCGAGGGGACAGGGGTGGGTCTACGAGCAGTACTTC. Protein sequence: CSATPRGQGWVYEQYF.